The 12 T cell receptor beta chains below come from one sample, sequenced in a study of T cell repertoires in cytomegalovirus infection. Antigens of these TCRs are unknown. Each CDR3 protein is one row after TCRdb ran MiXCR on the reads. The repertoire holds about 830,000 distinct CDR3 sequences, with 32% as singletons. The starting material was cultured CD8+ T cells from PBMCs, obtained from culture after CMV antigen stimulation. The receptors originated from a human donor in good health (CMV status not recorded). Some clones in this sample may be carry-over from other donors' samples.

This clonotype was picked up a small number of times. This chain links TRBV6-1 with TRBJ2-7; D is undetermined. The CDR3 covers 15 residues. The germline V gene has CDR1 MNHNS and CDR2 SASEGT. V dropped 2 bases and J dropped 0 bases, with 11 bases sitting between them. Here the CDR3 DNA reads TGTGCCAGCAGTGAAAAGCAGGCATACTCCTACGAGCAGTACTTC. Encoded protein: CASSEKQAYSYEQYF.

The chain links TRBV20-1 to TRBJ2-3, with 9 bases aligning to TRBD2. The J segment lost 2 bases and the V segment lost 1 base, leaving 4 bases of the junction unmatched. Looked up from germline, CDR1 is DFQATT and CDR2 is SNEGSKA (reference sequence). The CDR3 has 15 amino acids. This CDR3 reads CSARGTSALTDTQYF. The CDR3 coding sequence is TGCAGTGCTAGAGGGACTAGCGCCCTCACAGATACGCAGTATTTT.

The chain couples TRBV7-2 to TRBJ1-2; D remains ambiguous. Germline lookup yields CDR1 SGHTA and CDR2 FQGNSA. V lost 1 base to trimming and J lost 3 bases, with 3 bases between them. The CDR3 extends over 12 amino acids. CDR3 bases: TGTACCAGCAGCTTAGGGTACTATGGCTACACCTTC. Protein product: CTSSLGYYGYTF.

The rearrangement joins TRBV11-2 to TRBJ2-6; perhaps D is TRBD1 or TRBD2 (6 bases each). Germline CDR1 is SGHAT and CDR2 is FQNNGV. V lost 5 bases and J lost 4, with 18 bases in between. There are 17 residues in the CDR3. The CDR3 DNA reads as TGTGCCAGCAGCCATCTAAGGGGGGCGCGGGGGGCCAACGTCCTGACTTTC. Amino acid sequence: CASSHLRGARGANVLTF. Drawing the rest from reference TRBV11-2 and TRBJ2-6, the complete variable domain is EAGVAQSPRYKIIEKRQSVAFWCNPISGHATLYWYQQILGQGPKLLIQFQNNGVVDDSQLPKDRFSAERLKGVDSTLKIQPAKLEDSAVYLCASSHLRGARGANVLTFGAGSRLTVL.

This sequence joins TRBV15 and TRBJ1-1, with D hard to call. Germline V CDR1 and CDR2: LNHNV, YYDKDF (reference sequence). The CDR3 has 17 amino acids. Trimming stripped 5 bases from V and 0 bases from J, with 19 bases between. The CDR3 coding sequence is TGTGCCACCAGCGAGGGTTTTCGGGCCGCCATGAACACTGAAGCTTTCTTT. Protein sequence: CATSEGFRAAMNTEAFF.

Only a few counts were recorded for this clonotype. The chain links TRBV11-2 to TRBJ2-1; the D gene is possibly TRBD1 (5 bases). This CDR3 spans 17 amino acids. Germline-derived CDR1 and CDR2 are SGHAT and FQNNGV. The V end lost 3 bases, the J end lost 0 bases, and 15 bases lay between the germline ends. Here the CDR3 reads CASSLRQWVSSYNEQFF. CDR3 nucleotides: TGTGCCAGCAGCTTGAGACAGTGGGTTAGCTCCTACAATGAGCAGTTCTTC.

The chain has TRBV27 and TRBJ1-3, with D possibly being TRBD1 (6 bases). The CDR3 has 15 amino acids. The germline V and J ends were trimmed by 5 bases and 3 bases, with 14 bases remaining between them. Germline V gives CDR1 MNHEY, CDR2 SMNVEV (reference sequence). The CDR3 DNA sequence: TGTGCCAGCAGTCCTGACAGGCCCTATGGAAACACCATATATTTT. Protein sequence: CASSPDRPYGNTIYF.

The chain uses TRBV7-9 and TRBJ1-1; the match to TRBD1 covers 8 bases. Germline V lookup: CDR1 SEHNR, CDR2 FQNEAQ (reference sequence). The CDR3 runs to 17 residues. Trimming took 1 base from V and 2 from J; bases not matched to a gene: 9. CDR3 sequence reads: CASSLEGQGARNTEAFF. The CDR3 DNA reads TGTGCCAGCAGCTTAGAGGGTCAGGGGGCCAGAAACACTGAAGCTTTCTTT. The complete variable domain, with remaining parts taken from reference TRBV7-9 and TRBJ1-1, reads DTGVSQNPRHKITKRGQNVTFRCDPISEHNRLYWYRQTLGQGPEFLTYFQNEAQLEKSRLLSDRFSAERPKGSFSTLEIQRTEQGDSAMYLCASSLEGQGARNTEAFFGQGTRLTVV.

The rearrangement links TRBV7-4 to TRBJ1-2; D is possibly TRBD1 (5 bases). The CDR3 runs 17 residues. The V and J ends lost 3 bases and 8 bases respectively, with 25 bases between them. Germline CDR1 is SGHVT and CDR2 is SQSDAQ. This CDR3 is CASSFEGAVGSTLGYTF. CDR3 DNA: TGTGCCAGCAGCTTTGAAGGGGCAGTCGGAAGTACGTTAGGCTACACCTTC.

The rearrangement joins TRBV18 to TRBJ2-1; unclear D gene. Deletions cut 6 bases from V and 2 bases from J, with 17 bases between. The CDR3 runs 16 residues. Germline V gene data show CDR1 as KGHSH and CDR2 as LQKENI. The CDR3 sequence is CASSHFNPETYNEQFF. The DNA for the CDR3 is TGTGCCAGCTCTCACTTTAACCCGGAAACCTACAATGAGCAGTTCTTC.

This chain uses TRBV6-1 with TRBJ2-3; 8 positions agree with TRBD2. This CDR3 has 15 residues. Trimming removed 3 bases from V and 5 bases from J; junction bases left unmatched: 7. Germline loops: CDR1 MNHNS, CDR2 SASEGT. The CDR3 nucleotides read TGTGCCAGCAGTGAGGGGGGACTAGGCGTAGATACGCAGTATTTT. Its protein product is CASSEGGLGVDTQYF.

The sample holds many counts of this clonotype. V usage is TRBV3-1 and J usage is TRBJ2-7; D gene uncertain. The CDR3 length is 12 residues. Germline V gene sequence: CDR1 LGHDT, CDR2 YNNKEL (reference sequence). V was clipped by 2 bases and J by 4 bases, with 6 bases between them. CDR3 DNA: TGTGCCAGCAGCCAATGGGGATACGAGCAGTACTTC. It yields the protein CASSQWGYEQYF.